This T cell receptor beta chain was obtained from a study of regulatory T cells in long-lasting Graves disease. According to the study, TCR beta libraries were built with iRepertoire HTBI primers and CDR3-region Arm-PCR. TCRdb fed the multiplex PCR reads into MiXCR, producing one record per CDR3 protein. The profile covers around 460,000 distinct CDR3 sequences, with 22% appearing a single time and less than 15% taken by the ten largest. Worth noting for this clonotype: Antigen: not known. The junction does not match germline at one end; this may be a read error.

The time point was: persistent/refractory GD, antithyroid drugs over 5 years with positive TRAb. PBMCs were the source of the RNA used for TCR sequencing. The source of the patients was an endocrinology department in Xi'an, China. Whole-study results and caveats: Those with persistent disease had in common more public clonotypes (2,741) than new patients (roughly 970).

The CDR3 runs to 14 residues. Germline values: CDR1 DFQATT, CDR2 SNEGSKA (reference sequence). Sequencing used peripheral blood mononuclear cells (PBMCs), obtained when the disease was refractory, from a patient treated with antithyroid drugs. This TCR was sampled from a female donor with Graves disease. The V call is TRBV20-1, the J call TRBJ1-1; D unclear. The CDR3 DNA follows: TGCAATGCTAGTAAACGGCGCCTGGTCGCTGAAGCTTTCTTT. It codes for CNASKRRLVAEAFF.